Included here is one TCR beta chain sequence, with context. Assay: immunoSEQ multiplex PCR; the TCRdb copy retains only in-frame clones and omits some. In the table there are about 110,000 clones, more than 75% of which are singletons. This entry belongs to a study of blood T cell repertoires in COVID-19. At the level of the study: Samples of COVID-19 (acute and convalescent) were obtained from the United States, Italy and Spain. From T cells, B-cell-depleted T cells, or PBMCs came the material, which was cDNA or gDNA.

The V end was cut by 0 bases, the J end by 7 bases, with 10 bases between. Germline V lookup: CDR1 SGHNT, CDR2 YENEEA. There are 15 residues in the CDR3. This TCR was sampled from a woman aged 50 to 65 with acute or convalescent COVID-19. J is TRBJ1-6 and V is TRBV11-3, with D hard to call. Sample: peripheral blood. This CDR3 is CASSLDGRMNSPLHF. The CDR3 nucleotides are TGTGCCAGCAGCTTAGACGGCAGGATGAATTCACCCCTCCACTTT.